A single sample gave rise to the 27 T cell receptor beta chains below, sequenced in a study of OX40 agonist ivuxolimab in advanced cancers. Generated by immunoSEQ multiplex PCR, the TCRdb table keeps only in-frame clones and is missing some. The data hold tens of thousands of clones, with 70% to 90% observed a single time. Specimen: CD4+ or CD8+ T cells sorted from blood, collected in a trial of the OX40 agonist ivuxolimab. These receptors originate from an adult with an advanced solid tumor such as melanoma, head and neck, liver or kidney cancer.

The chain combines TRBV7-3 with TRBJ2-2, with 7 positions matching TRBD1. The length of the CDR3 is 14 residues. Germline V gene data show CDR1 as SGHTA and CDR2 as FQGTGA. J lost 3 bases, V lost 8 bases, and 6 bases had no gene match. This CDR3 is CASGTVGDTGELFF. CDR3 nucleotide sequence: TGTGCCAGCGGGACAGTGGGGGACACCGGGGAGCTGTTTTTT.

This clone appeared a few times. V and J are TRBV19 and TRBJ1-1; D gene unclear. Germline V CDR1 and CDR2: LNHDA, SQIVND (reference sequence). The V and J ends lost 5 bases and 0 bases respectively, with 7 bases between them. The CDR3 runs 13 residues. The CDR3 region has the DNA TGTGCCAGTAGTTTGACACTGAACACTGAAGCTTTCTTT. It specifies CASSLTLNTEAFF.

The gene calls are TRBV10-2 and TRBJ2-1, with 13 positions matching TRBD2. CDR1 WSHSY and CDR2 SAAADI come from the germline V gene. The length of the CDR3 is 18 residues. V lost 4 bases to trimming and J lost 7 bases; unmatched junction nucleotides: 13. CDR3 sequence reads: CASSGPHGTSGNLNEQFF. The CDR3 nucleotides are TGCGCCAGCAGTGGACCCCACGGGACTAGCGGGAATCTGAATGAGCAGTTCTTC.

The chain uses TRBV5-6 and TRBJ2-3; possibly TRBD1 or TRBD2 for D (5 bases each). Germline values: CDR1 SGHDT, CDR2 YYEEEE. This CDR3 comprises 15 residues. V lost 2 bases and J lost 3, with 13 bases in between. CDR3 loop: CASSLGGDPTDTQYF. In DNA form, the CDR3 reads TGTGCCAGCAGCTTAGGTGGGGACCCTACAGATACGCAGTATTTT.

The chain carries TRBV5-4 and TRBJ1-2; the D gene is possibly TRBD1 (5 bases). The germline V gene encodes CDR1 SGHNT and CDR2 YYREEE (reference sequence). The CDR3 extends over 15 amino acids. The V and J ends lost 4 bases and 0 bases respectively, with 13 bases between them. Written as DNA, the CDR3 is TGTGCCAGCAGCACCAGGACAAATACTAACTATGGCTACACCTTC. Its protein product is CASSTRTNTNYGYTF. Supplemented by reference TRBV5-4 and TRBJ1-2, the full variable domain reads ETGVTQSPTHLIKTRGQQVTLRCSSQSGHNTVSWYQQALGQGPQFIFQYYREEENGRGNFPPRFSGLQFPNYSSELNVNALELDDSALYLCASSTRTNTNYGYTFGSGTRLTVV.

The chain couples TRBV6-5 to TRBJ1-1; TRBD1 agrees at 8 bases. CDR1 and CDR2 (germline): MNHEY, SVGAGI. The junction had 2 bases not matched to a gene; V was cut back by 1 base and J by 4 bases. The CDR3 totals 14 residues. The DNA for the CDR3 is TGTGCCAGCAGTTACTTTGGACAGGGCACTGAAGCTTTCTTT. Protein sequence: CASSYFGQGTEAFF.

The J gene is TRBJ1-1, the V gene TRBV6-6; a weak D match, TRBD1 (5 bases). V was pared by 2 bases and J by 7 bases, with 5 bases between. This CDR3 has 11 residues. Germline V CDR1 and CDR2: MNHNY, SVGAGI (reference sequence). The CDR3 is CASSYGGEAFF. For the CDR3, the DNA is TGTGCCAGCAGTTACGGGGGTGAAGCTTTCTTT.

The chain links TRBV28 to TRBJ1-3; D is undetermined. V lost 8 bases to trimming and J lost 4 bases, with 12 bases between them. Germline lookup yields CDR1 MDHEN and CDR2 SYDVKM. The CDR3 is 13 amino acids. Written as DNA, the CDR3 is TGTGCCAGCCGTGGCATATTAGGAAACACCATATATTTT. Its translation is CASRGILGNTIYF. Together with reference TRBV28 and TRBJ1-3, the CDR3 gives the full variable domain: DVKVTQSSRYLVKRTGEKVFLECVQDMDHENMFWYRQDPGLGLRLIYFSYDVKMKEKGDIPEGYSVSREKKERFSLILESASTNQTSMYLCASRGILGNTIYFGEGSWLTVV.

V gene TRBV25-1 combines with J gene TRBJ2-7, with 12 nucleotides matching TRBD2. CDR3 length equals 13 residues. The V gene end was trimmed by 4 bases and the J gene end by 7 bases; junction bases not matched to a gene: 2. Germline V CDR1 and CDR2: MGHDK, SYGVNS. The CDR3 sequence is CASSVLAGGEQYF. The CDR3 bases are TGTGCCAGCAGTGTACTAGCGGGGGGTGAGCAGTACTTC.

The chain uses TRBV27 and TRBJ1-5; D perhaps matches TRBD1 (6 bases). Germline CDR1 and CDR2: MNHEY and SMNVEV (reference sequence). The CDR3 loop spans 14 amino acids. Trimming stripped 5 bases from V and 1 base from J, with 9 bases between. The CDR3 nucleotides are TGTGCCAGCAGTGTACAGGGAAGCAATCAGCCCCAGCATTTT. Amino acid sequence: CASSVQGSNQPQHF.

The rearrangement uses TRBV4-1 and TRBJ2-5; D gene uncertain. The germline V gene has CDR1 MGHRA and CDR2 YSYEKL. The V and J ends lost 1 base and 2 bases respectively, with 11 bases between them. The CDR3 length is 15 residues. CDR3 DNA: TGCGCCAGCAGCCAAGTCAACGTAAGGCAAGAGACCCAGTACTTC. Residues: CASSQVNVRQETQYF.

The V gene is TRBV30, the J gene TRBJ2-1, with 8 bases fitting TRBD2. The germline gives CDR1 GTSNPN, CDR2 SVGIG (reference sequence). The CDR3 runs 14 residues. The ends lost 5 bases at V and 4 bases at J; junction bases unmatched: 7. CDR3 residues: CAWDSGGGYNEQFF. The CDR3 DNA follows: TGTGCCTGGGACAGCGGGGGAGGTTACAATGAGCAGTTCTTC.

The rearrangement joins TRBV27 to TRBJ2-1; 12 bases are shared with TRBD2. The CDR3 length is 16 residues. In germline, CDR1 is MNHEY, CDR2 SMNVEV (reference sequence). Trimming removed 0 bases from V and 8 bases from J; junction bases left unmatched: 5. The CDR3 sequence: CASSLSTSGRLDEQFF. The CDR3, as DNA: TGTGCCAGCAGTTTATCTACTAGCGGGAGGCTAGATGAGCAGTTCTTC.

The rearrangement joins TRBV30 to TRBJ1-1; 9 bases agree with TRBD1. V was clipped by 3 bases and J by 4 bases; unmatched bases: 3. There are 13 residues in the CDR3. Germline lookup yields CDR1 GTSNPN and CDR2 SVGIG (reference sequence). CDR3 bases: TGTGCCTGGAGCACAGGGGGCGGCACTGAAGCTTTCTTT. Translated, it gives CAWSTGGGTEAFF.

The chain uses TRBV27 and TRBJ2-7; possibly TRBD1 for D (6 bases). Trimming removed 2 bases at V and 2 bases at J, with 7 bases between. CDR3 length: 13 residues. Germline-derived CDR1 and CDR2 are MNHEY and SMNVEV (reference sequence). The CDR3 DNA follows: TGTGCCAGCAGTTTAGGGGACACCTACGAGCAGTACTTC. Its protein is CASSLGDTYEQYF.

The chain links TRBV2 to TRBJ2-2; 7 bases align to TRBD1. Trimming took 3 bases from V and 5 from J; bases not matched to a gene: 6. Germline-derived CDR1 and CDR2 are SNHLY and FYNNEI. This CDR3 spans 15 amino acids. The CDR3 bases are TGTGCCAGCAGTGACCAGGGGGTGAAGACCGGGGAGCTGTTTTTT. Its translation: CASSDQGVKTGELFF.

The chain carries TRBV7-9 and TRBJ2-3; D may be TRBD1 (6 bases). Germline V lookup: CDR1 SEHNR, CDR2 FQNEAQ (reference sequence). The CDR3 runs 15 residues. V was clipped by 5 bases and J by 3 bases, with 15 bases between them. This chain's CDR3 is CASSPQGNGTDTQYF. In nucleotides, the CDR3 is TGTGCCAGCAGCCCACAGGGCAATGGGACAGATACGCAGTATTTT. Filled out from reference TRBV7-9 and TRBJ2-3, the complete variable domain reads DTGVSQNPRHKITKRGQNVTFRCDPISEHNRLYWYRQTLGQGPEFLTYFQNEAQLEKSRLLSDRFSAERPKGSFSTLEIQRTEQGDSAMYLCASSPQGNGTDTQYFGPGTRLTVL.

This clone showed up just once. V and J are TRBV7-9 and TRBJ2-7; 11 nucleotides agree with TRBD2. This CDR3 comprises 14 residues. Germline V CDR1 and CDR2: SEHNR, FQNEAQ (reference sequence). The J segment lost 4 bases and the V segment lost 5 bases, leaving 4 bases of the junction unmatched. DNA of the CDR3: TGTGCCAGCAGCCCCGGGACTAGCGGTTACGAGCAGTACTTC. This encodes CASSPGTSGYEQYF.

The chain has TRBV27 and TRBJ2-6; D is undetermined. V gave up 1 base and J gave up 1 base, with 8 bases separating them. Per germline, CDR1 MNHEY and CDR2 SMNVEV (reference sequence). The length of the CDR3 is 16 residues. The CDR3 DNA sequence: TGTGCCAGCAGTTTATTCCGGGCTTCTGGGGCCAACGTCCTGACTTTC. This translates into CASSLFRASGANVLTF.

The rearrangement links TRBV30 to TRBJ1-2, with no clear D. Looked up from germline, CDR1 is GTSNPN and CDR2 is SVGIG (reference sequence). This CDR3 has 14 residues. V lost 1 base and J 4 bases, leaving 13 bases between the germline ends. The CDR3 DNA reads as TGTGCCTGGAGTGCTGGGGTTATTCCCTATGGCTACACCTTC. As protein: CAWSAGVIPYGYTF. Based on the CDR3 plus reference TRBV30 and TRBJ1-2, the full variable domain is SQTIHQWPATLVQPVGSPLSLECTVEGTSNPNLYWYRQAAGRGLQLLFYSVGIGQISSEVPQNLSASRPQDRQFILSSKKLLLSDSGFYLCAWSAGVIPYGYTFGSGTRLTVV.

This chain links TRBV27 with TRBJ1-3; D not resolved. CDR1 and CDR2 from the germline V gene are MNHEY and SMNVEV (reference sequence). Trimming removed 2 bases at V and 0 bases at J, with 8 bases between. This CDR3 has 15 residues. The chain's CDR3 is CASSLGVSSGNTIYF. DNA for the CDR3: TGTGCCAGCAGTTTAGGGGTGAGCTCTGGAAACACCATATATTTT.

The rearrangement joins TRBV14 to TRBJ1-3; no clear D. The CDR3 has 13 amino acids. Germline loops: CDR1 SGHDN, CDR2 FVKESK. Trimming shortened V by 4 bases and J by 4 bases, and 8 bases separated the two germline ends. CDR3 sequence (DNA): TGTGCCAGCAGCCGGTGGCGGGGAAACACCATATATTTT. Its protein is CASSRWRGNTIYF.

The V and J genes are TRBV28 and TRBJ1-1; D ambiguous. The germline gives CDR1 MDHEN, CDR2 SYDVKM. V was trimmed by 3 bases and J by 1 base, leaving 12 bases between them. This CDR3 is built from 15 residues. The CDR3 protein is CASSFIGSSNTEAFF. CDR3 nucleotides: TGTGCCAGCAGTTTTATAGGGTCCTCGAACACTGAAGCTTTCTTT.

V and J are TRBV28 and TRBJ2-2; the D is unclear. CDR1 is MDHEN, CDR2 SYDVKM, per germline. V lost 9 bases and J 4 bases, leaving 15 bases between the germline ends. The CDR3 covers 14 residues. The CDR3 protein is CASALMGSTGELFF. CDR3 bases: TGTGCCAGTGCCCTAATGGGATCCACCGGGGAGCTGTTTTTT.

The chain carries TRBV27 and TRBJ2-1; tentative D call: TRBD1 (5 bases). Trimming left V 2 bases short and J 8 bases short, with 16 bases between. The germline gives CDR1 MNHEY, CDR2 SMNVEV (reference sequence). CDR3 length: 15 amino acids. This CDR3 reads CASSLHRPGNHEQFF. The CDR3, as DNA: TGTGCCAGCAGTTTACACAGGCCAGGTAATCATGAGCAGTTCTTC.

CDR3 residues: CASRGQSENSPLHF. In nucleotides, the CDR3 is TGTGCCAGCAGAGGACAGTCCGAGAATTCACCCCTCCACTTT. The chain is built from TRBV6-4 and TRBJ1-6; tentative D call: TRBD1 (6 bases). CDR3 length: 14 residues. Germline V lookup: CDR1 MRHNA, CDR2 SNTAGT. The V end was cut by 6 bases, the J end by 7 bases, with 13 bases between.

The chain has TRBV4-1 and TRBJ2-5; D is ambiguous. Germline lookup yields CDR1 MGHRA and CDR2 YSYEKL. This CDR3 region has 13 residues. The germline V and J ends were trimmed by 0 bases and 6 bases, with 8 bases remaining between them. Here the CDR3 reads CASSQDNAKTQYF. The CDR3 nucleotides read TGCGCCAGCAGCCAAGATAACGCGAAGACCCAGTACTTC.